Here is one T cell receptor beta chain with its context. What antigen it recognizes has not been identified. A much larger clonotype is one base distant, so this may be a read error. Since no conserved phenylalanine or tryptophan closes the CDR3, a read error is the likely cause. These data originate in a study of tumor-infiltrating lymphocytes in primary liver carcinoma (dated by TCRdb to between 2016 and 2019). Broadly, across the study: A few patients with histopathologically diagnosed primary liver carcinoma underwent surgical resection in China between late 2015 and March 2016. A total of about 35 specimens from 5 patients, comprising 25 or so tumor regions, 5 adjacent noncancerous liver tissues and 5 peripheral blood samples, were covered by TCRbeta repertoire sequencing. Repertoires from technical replicates were highly reproducible, with mean shared-clone rates roughly 0.87 and correlation coefficients above 0.95. The five patients had tumors staged T1-T3 N0M0, with maximum diameters ranging from roughly 4.2 to 11 cm. Of the five patients, three men and two women aged 30 to 69 years, four had hepatocellular carcinoma and one had combined HCC and intrahepatic cholangiocarcinoma. The study combined TCRbeta repertoire sequencing, expression microarrays and whole-exome sequencing across five regions of each liver tumor, with adjacent normal tissue and blood. Roughly 3.5 to 8 million productive TCRbeta reads were obtained per sample, and no significant difference in read depth was found between tissue types. The study at large found these results: Because sequencing covered only the TCR beta chain and unpaired alpha chains were not captured, true repertoire diversity is likely underestimated. The top 250 clones made up a significantly larger repertoire fraction in tumors than in blood (p = 0.039). Since the samples were bulk and unsorted, there was no way to compare CD4+ and CD8+ T cell repertoires. The study included only four to six patients, and the authors note findings should be validated in a larger study. Consistent with antigen-driven expansion, pairs of tumor regions showed higher repertoire overlap (mean around 35%) than either tumor-adjacent pairs (around 17%) or tumor-blood pairs (roughly 15%).

Blood RNA was extracted from unsorted whole blood using TRIzol reagent, and germline DNA was obtained with the DNeasy Blood & Tissue kit. Chronic HBV infection was present in the patients, and the patients were treatment-naive at sampling. Before surgery, four milliliters of peripheral blood were drawn into K2EDTA tubes. The CDR3 is 11 residues long, ends included. Here the CDR3 DNA is all that survives: 33 bases in frame from base 1. CDR1 is given as SQVTM and CDR2 as ANQGSEA, both from the germline V gene. V sheds 4 bases and J sheds 10 bases, leaving 13 bases between their ends. Starting from roughly 500 ng total RNA, TCRbeta-specific cDNA was produced by reverse transcription with a constant-region primer and ProtoScript II reverse transcriptase. Construction of the TCRbeta libraries relied on three nested rounds of multiplex PCR, following a slightly modified ARM-PCR procedure. Each of the first two PCR rounds ran for approximately 10 cycles using multiplex TRBV1-TRBV30 forward primers together with a Cbeta reverse primer. A final 25-cycle PCR with Deep VentR polymerase added sample barcodes and Illumina adapters. Amplicons of 200-500 bp were gel-purified with a QIAquick gel extraction kit before sequencing. TCRbeta amplicons were sequenced on an Illumina HiSeq 2500 with 250-bp paired-end reads. From the authors' description of their analysis: Quality trimming of reads was performed with Trimmomatic v0.33, and paired reads were merged with FLASH v1.2.11 so that full CDR3 sequences could be recovered. V, D and J germline segments were assigned to the rearranged TCRbeta sequences using MiGEC v1.2.1b. Clonotype statistics and Shannon-Wiener diversity indices were computed with VDJtools v1.0.0. Except for diversity analysis, only each sample's 250 most abundant clonotypes were used in subsequent analyses to reduce sampling bias. TCRdb reprocessed the public reads (quality trimming at Q25 with fastp, clone calling with MiXCR) and kept in-frame beta chains. Entries are consolidated by CDR3 protein sequence, retaining the most common genes and DNA. The V and J calls reflect TCRdb's pipeline rather than the authors' work. This sample gives approximately 330,000 distinct CDR3 sequences in total; 65% of them show up just once. The ten largest clones represent 5.5% to 7% of the sample.

This chain joins TRBV29-1 to TRBJ1-1; a weak D assignment points to TRBD1 (5 bases agree). The sequenced sample was peripheral blood. This sequence was found in a man in his forties or fifties with primary liver carcinoma and hepatitis B virus infection. The CDR3 reads as follows: CSVVRGVRAFI. Read as DNA, the sequence is TGCAGCGTTGTGAGGGGTGTTAGAGCTTTCATT.